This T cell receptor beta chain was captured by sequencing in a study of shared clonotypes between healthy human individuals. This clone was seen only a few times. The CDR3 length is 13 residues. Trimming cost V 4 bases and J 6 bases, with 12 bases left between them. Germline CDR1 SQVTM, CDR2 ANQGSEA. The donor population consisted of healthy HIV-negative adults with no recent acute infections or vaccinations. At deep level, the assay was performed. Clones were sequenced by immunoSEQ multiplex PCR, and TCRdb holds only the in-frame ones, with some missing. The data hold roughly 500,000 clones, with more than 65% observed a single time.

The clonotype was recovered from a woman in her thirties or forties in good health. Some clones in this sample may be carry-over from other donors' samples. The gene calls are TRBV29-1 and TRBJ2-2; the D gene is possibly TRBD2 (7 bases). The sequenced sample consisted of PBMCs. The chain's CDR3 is CSVVGGAPGELFF. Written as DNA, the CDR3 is TGCAGCGTTGTGGGGGGGGCGCCCGGGGAGCTGTTTTTT.